This T cell receptor (beta chain) was found in a study of cytomegalovirus exposure and HLA in healthy donors. About this clone: Its target is not known.

Overall study findings and caveats: With later analysis, a missense DCLRE1C variant became linked to TCR beta V- and J-gene trimming.

Germline V gene data show CDR1 as MDHEN and CDR2 as SYDVKM. With 6 bases removed from V and 4 bases from J, the gap between germline ends came to 15 bases. This CDR3 is built from 14 residues. The primer mix had 60 Vbeta and 13 Jbeta primers. The data were produced by immunoSEQ multiplex PCR, yet TCRdb's version contains in-frame clones alone and is incomplete. The sample lists some 160,000 clones, 70% to 85% seen once, with 0.69% in the top ten. The V gene is TRBV28, the J gene TRBJ1-2; a possible D gene is TRBD1 (5 bases). The sequence was collected from a woman aged 40 to 55 in good health and CMV-seronegative. The sequencing sample was made of PBMCs. CDR3 bases: TGTGCCAGCAGGGAATTAGGGGCCCCCTATGGCTACACCTTC. Translation gives CASRELGAPYGYTF.